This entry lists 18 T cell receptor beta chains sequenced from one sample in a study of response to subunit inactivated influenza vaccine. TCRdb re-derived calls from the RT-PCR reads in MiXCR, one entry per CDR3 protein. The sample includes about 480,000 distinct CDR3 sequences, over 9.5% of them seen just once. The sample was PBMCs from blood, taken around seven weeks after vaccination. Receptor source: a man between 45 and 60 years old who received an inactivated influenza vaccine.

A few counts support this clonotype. DNA of the CDR3: TGTGCCAGCAGTCAGACCGGGACTAGCGGTACGCAGTATTTT. This gives the protein CASSQTGTSGTQYF. The chain is built from TRBV12-3 or TRBV12-4 and TRBJ2-3, with 11 positions matching TRBD2. The CDR3 runs 14 residues. Trimming cost V 5 bases and J 8 bases; bases outside gene matches: 6.

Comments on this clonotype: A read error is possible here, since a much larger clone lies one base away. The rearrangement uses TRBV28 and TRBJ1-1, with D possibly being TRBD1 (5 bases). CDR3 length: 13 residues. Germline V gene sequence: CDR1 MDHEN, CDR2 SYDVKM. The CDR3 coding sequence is TGTGCCACCTACAGGTTAACCAACACTGAAGCTCTCTTT. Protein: CATYRLTNTEALF. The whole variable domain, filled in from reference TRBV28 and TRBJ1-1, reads DVKVTQSSRYLVKRTGEKVFLECVQDMDHENMFWYRQDPGLGLRLIYFSYDVKMKEKGDIPEGYSVSREKKERFSLILESASTNQTSMYLCATYRLTNTEALFGQGTRLTVV.

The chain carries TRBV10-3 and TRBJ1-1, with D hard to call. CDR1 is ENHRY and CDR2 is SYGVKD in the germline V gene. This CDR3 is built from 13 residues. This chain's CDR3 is CATIPGTNTEAFF. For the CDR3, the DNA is TGTGCAACCATTCCAGGAACCAACACTGAAGCTTTCTTT.

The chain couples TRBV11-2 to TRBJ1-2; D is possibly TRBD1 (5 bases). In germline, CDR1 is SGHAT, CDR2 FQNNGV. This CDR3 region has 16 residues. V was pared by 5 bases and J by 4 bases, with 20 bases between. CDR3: CASSPFFGGSIYGYTF. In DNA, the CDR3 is TGTGCCAGCAGCCCTTTCTTCGGGGGGAGCATCTATGGCTACACCTTC.

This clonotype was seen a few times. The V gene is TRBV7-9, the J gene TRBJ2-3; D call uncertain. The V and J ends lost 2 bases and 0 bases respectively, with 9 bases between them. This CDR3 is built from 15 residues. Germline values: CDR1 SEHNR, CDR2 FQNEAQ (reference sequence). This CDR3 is CASSLMGHSTDTQYF. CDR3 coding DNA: TGTGCCAGCAGCTTAATGGGCCACAGCACAGATACGCAGTATTTT. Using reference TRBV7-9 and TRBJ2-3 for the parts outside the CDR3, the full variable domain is DTGVSQNPRHKITKRGQNVTFRCDPISEHNRLYWYRQTLGQGPEFLTYFQNEAQLEKSRLLSDRFSAERPKGSFSTLEIQRTEQGDSAMYLCASSLMGHSTDTQYFGPGTRLTVL.

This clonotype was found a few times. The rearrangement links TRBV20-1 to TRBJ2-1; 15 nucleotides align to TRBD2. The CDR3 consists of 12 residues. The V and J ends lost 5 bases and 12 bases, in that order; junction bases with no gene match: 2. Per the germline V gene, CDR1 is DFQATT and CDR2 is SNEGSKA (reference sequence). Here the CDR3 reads CSAAGLAGGQFF. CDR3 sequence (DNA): TGCAGTGCTGCGGGACTAGCGGGGGGGCAGTTCTTC.

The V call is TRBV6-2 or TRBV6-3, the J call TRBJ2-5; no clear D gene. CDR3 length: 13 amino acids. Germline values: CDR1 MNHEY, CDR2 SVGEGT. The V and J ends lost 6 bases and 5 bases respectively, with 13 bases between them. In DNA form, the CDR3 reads TGTGCCAGCAGGAATGGCCCCCTTGAGACCCAGTACTTC. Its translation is CASRNGPLETQYF.

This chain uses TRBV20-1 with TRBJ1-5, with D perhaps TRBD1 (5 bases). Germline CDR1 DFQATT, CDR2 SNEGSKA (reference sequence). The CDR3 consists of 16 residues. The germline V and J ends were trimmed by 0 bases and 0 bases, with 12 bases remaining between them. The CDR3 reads CSARDQGDYSNQPQHF. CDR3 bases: TGCAGTGCTAGAGATCAGGGCGACTATAGCAATCAGCCCCAGCATTTT.

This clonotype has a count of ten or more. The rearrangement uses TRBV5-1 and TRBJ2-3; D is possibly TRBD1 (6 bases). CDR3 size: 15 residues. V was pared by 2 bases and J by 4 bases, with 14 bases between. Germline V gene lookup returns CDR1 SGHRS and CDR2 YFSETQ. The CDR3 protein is CASSLALGAADTQYF. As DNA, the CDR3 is TGCGCCAGCAGCTTAGCCTTGGGGGCGGCAGATACGCAGTATTTT.

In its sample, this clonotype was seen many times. The CDR3 loop reads CASSYGGSLNNEQFF. In nucleotides, the CDR3 is TGTGCCAGCAGTTATGGGGGCTCCCTTAACAATGAGCAGTTCTTC. The gene calls are TRBV6-5 and TRBJ2-1; D is possibly TRBD1 (6 bases). This CDR3 comprises 15 residues. V was pared by 3 bases and J by 5 bases, with 14 bases between. CDR1 is MNHEY, CDR2 SVGAGI, per germline.

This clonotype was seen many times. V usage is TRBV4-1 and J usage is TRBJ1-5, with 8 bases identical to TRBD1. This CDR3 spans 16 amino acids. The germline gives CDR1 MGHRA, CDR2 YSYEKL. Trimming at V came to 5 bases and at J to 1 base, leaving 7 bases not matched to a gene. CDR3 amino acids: CASSIRQGISNQPQHF. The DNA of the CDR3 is TGCGCCAGCAGCATCCGACAGGGGATAAGCAATCAGCCCCAGCATTTT.

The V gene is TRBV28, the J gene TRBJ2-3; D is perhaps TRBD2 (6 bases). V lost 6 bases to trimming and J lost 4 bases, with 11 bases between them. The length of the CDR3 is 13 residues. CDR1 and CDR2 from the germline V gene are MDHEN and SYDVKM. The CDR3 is CASSLSGPDTQYF. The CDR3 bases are TGTGCCAGCAGCCTCAGCGGGCCAGATACGCAGTATTTT.

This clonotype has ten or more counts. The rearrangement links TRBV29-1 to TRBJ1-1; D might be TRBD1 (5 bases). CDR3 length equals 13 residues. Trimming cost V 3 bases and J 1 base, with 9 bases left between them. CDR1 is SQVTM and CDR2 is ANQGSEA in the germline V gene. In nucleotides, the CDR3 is TGCAGCGTTGAGGACACGCCGAACACTGAAGCTTTCTTT. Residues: CSVEDTPNTEAFF.

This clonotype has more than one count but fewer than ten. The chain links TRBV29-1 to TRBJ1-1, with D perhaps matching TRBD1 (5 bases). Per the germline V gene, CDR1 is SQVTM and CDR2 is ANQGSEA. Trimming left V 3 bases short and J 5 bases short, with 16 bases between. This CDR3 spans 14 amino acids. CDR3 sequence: CSVELRAEGTEAFF. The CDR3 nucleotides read TGCAGCGTTGAGCTCAGGGCCGAAGGTACTGAAGCTTTCTTT.

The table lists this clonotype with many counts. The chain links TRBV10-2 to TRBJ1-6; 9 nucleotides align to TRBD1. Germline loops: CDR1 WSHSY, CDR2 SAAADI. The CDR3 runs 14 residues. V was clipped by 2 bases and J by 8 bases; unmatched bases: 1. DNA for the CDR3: TGCGCCAGCAGTGAGGGACAGGGGTATTCACCCCTCCACTTT. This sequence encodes CASSEGQGYSPLHF.

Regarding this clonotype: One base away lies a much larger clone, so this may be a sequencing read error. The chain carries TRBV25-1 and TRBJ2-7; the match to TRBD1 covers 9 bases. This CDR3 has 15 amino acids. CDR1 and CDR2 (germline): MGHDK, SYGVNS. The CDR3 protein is CTSRPRTGVSYEQYF. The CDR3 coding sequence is TGTACCAGCAGACCGCGGACAGGGGTTTCCTACGAGCAGTACTTC.

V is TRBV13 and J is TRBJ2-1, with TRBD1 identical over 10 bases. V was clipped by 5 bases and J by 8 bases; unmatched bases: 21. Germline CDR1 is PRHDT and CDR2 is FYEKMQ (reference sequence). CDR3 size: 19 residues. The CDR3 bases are TGTGCCAGCAGCCCTGTCCCGGGACAGGGGCCGCAACCAGACGATGAGCAGTTCTTC. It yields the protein CASSPVPGQGPQPDDEQFF.

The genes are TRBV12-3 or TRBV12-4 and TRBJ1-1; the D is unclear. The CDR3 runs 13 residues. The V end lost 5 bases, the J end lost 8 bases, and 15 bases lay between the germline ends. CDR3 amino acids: CASSPTQEREAFF. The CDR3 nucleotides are TGTGCCAGCAGTCCGACCCAGGAGAGGGAAGCTTTCTTT.